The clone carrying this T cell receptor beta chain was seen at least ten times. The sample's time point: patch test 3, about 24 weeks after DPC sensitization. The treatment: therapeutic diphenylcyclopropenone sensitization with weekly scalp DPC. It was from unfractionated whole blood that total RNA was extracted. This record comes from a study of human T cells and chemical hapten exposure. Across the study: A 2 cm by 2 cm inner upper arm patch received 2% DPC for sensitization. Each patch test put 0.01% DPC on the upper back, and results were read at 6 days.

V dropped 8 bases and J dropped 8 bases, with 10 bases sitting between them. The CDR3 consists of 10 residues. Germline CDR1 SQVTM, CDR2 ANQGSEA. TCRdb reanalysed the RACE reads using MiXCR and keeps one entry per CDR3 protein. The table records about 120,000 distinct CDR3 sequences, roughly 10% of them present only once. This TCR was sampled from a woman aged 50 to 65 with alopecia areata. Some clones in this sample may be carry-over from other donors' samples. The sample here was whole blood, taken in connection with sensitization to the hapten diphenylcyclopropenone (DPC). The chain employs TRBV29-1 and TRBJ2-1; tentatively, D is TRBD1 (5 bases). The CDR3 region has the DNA TGCAGCTCAGGGTTGGATGAGCAGTTCTTC. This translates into CSSGLDEQFF.